At least ten counts were recorded for the clone carrying this T cell receptor (beta chain). As it was prepared, the TCRbeta library received unique molecular identifiers. TCRdb redid the calling of the PCR reads with MiXCR, one entry per CDR3 protein. Among a few hundred thousand distinct CDR3 sequences listed, 9.7% were seen once. These data belong to a study of T-cell reconstitution after alpha-beta-depleted transplantation in children. The CDR3 runs 12 residues. Deletions cut 6 bases from V and 4 bases from J, with 9 bases between. CDR1 and CDR2 (germline): SEHNR, FQNEAQ (reference sequence). The receptor was derived from a human donor who donated a stem cell graft to a child with SCID. This chain uses TRBV7-9 with TRBJ1-2; a possible D gene is TRBD1 (6 bases). The input for sequencing was PBMCs from the stem cell graft donor, taken from the stem cell graft. CDR3 coding DNA: TGTGCCAGCAGGGACAGTGCCTATGGCTACACCTTC. This codes for CASRDSAYGYTF.